These T cell receptor beta chains were read from a single sample in a study of blood T cell repertoires in COVID-19. The repertoire was sequenced with immunoSEQ multiplex PCR; TCRdb's copy has only in-frame clones and lacks some. The table includes 350,000 to 400,000 clones, roughly nine tenths detected once. The source material was PBMCs or T cells enriched from blood (not recorded which). Receptors were obtained from a woman aged 25 to 45 who had recovered from COVID-19. Each CDR3 is given with its conserved first and last residue. The D gene is left open where the match is weak. A row's size may be missing; if present it is once, few, many or a size class.

clone size: NA
D gene: TRBD1
V gene: TRBV7-6
J gene: TRBJ1-3
CDR3 DNA: TGTGCCAGCAGCCCAAAGGGACAGGGGGCGGACACCATATATTTT
CDR3 protein: CASSPKGQGADTIYF

clone size: once
D gene: TRBD1
V gene: TRBV7-2
J gene: TRBJ1-5
CDR3 DNA: TGTGCCAGCAGCTTAGTACAGGGGGCTCAGCCCCAGCATTTT
CDR3 protein: CASSLVQGAQPQHF

clone size: NA
D gene: NA
V gene: TRBV20-1
J gene: TRBJ1-2
CDR3 DNA: TGCAGTGCTAGAGCGAGGGCGGGCTACACCTTC
CDR3 protein: CSARARAGYTF

clone size: NA
D gene: NA
V gene: TRBV28
J gene: TRBJ1-5
CDR3 DNA: TGTGCCAGCAGACCAGGCACAGTTATCAATCAGCCCCAGCATTTT
CDR3 protein: CASRPGTVINQPQHF

clone size: NA
D gene: NA
V gene: TRBV7-8
J gene: TRBJ1-4
CDR3 DNA: TGTGCCAGCAGCTTTGCCTTCGGGTATGAAAAACTGTTTTTT
CDR3 protein: CASSFAFGYEKLFF

clone size: NA
D gene: TRBD1
V gene: TRBV19
J gene: TRBJ1-2
CDR3 DNA: TGTGCCAGTAGTAGCCAGAGGGACAGGGCCGTTCAAACTGGCTACACCTTC
CDR3 protein: CASSSQRDRAVQTGYTF

clone size: NA
D gene: NA
V gene: TRBV11-2
J gene: TRBJ1-1
CDR3 DNA: TGTGCCAGCAGCTTGGGACATATGAACACTGAAGCTTTCTTT
CDR3 protein: CASSLGHMNTEAFF

clone size: NA
D gene: TRBD2
V gene: TRBV3-1/TRBV3-2
J gene: TRBJ2-7
CDR3 DNA: TGTGCCAGCAGCCGAAGCGGGGGGGGAGGGACCTCCTACGAGCAGTACTTC
CDR3 protein: CASSRSGGGGTSYEQYF

clone size: NA
D gene: NA
V gene: TRBV28
J gene: TRBJ2-7
CDR3 DNA: TGTGCCAGCAGTTTACCCCAGTGGTACGAGCAGTACTTC
CDR3 protein: CASSLPQWYEQYF

clone size: NA
D gene: NA
V gene: TRBV10-2
J gene: TRBJ1-1
CDR3 DNA: TGCGCCAGCACCGGGGGAGTGAACACTGAAGCTTTCTTT
CDR3 protein: CASTGGVNTEAFF

clone size: NA
D gene: TRBD2
V gene: TRBV9
J gene: TRBJ2-7
CDR3 DNA: TGTGCCAGCAGCGGACTAGCGGGAGGTGTAAACTTC
CDR3 protein: CASSGLAGGVNF

clone size: NA
D gene: NA
V gene: TRBV5-6
J gene: TRBJ2-5
CDR3 DNA: TGTGCCAGCAGCTTGCGGAGGGGGCATGAGACCCAGTACTTC
CDR3 protein: CASSLRRGHETQYF

clone size: NA
D gene: NA
V gene: TRBV5-8
J gene: TRBJ1-5
CDR3 DNA: TGTGCCAGTAAAGGAGCAGCCCCTTCGTGGAATCAGCCCCAGCATTTT
CDR3 protein: CASKGAAPSWNQPQHF

clone size: NA
D gene: TRBD1
V gene: TRBV5-1
J gene: TRBJ1-1
CDR3 DNA: TGCGCCAGCAGCGCCGGGACAGGGTCGGAAGCTTTCTTT
CDR3 protein: CASSAGTGSEAFF

clone size: NA
D gene: NA
V gene: TRBV9
J gene: TRBJ1-6
CDR3 DNA: TGTGCCAGCAGCGTAGGGGGAGGTTATAATTCACCCCTCCACTTT
CDR3 protein: CASSVGGGYNSPLHF

clone size: NA
D gene: TRBD1
V gene: TRBV5-1
J gene: TRBJ2-7
CDR3 DNA: TGCGCCAGCAGCTTGGAAGGGACAGGGGGCTTCTACGAGCAGTACTTC
CDR3 protein: CASSLEGTGGFYEQYF

clone size: NA
D gene: NA
V gene: TRBV7-9
J gene: TRBJ1-4
CDR3 DNA: TGTGCCAGCAGCGACGGGACAATTAATGAAAAACTGTTTTTT
CDR3 protein: CASSDGTINEKLFF

clone size: NA
D gene: NA
V gene: TRBV2
J gene: TRBJ2-1
CDR3 DNA: TGTGCCAGCAGTGAATACCTAGGGGTTGGTGAGCAGTTCTTC
CDR3 protein: CASSEYLGVGEQFF

clone size: NA
D gene: NA
V gene: TRBV6-5
J gene: TRBJ2-5
CDR3 DNA: TGTGCCAGCAGTCCTGGGTTGGAGGAGACCCAGTACTTC
CDR3 protein: CASSPGLEETQYF

clone size: NA
D gene: TRBD1
V gene: TRBV27
J gene: TRBJ2-7
CDR3 DNA: TGTGCCAGCAGTTGGGGACAGGCTAGGGACGAGCAGTACTTC
CDR3 protein: CASSWGQARDEQYF

clone size: NA
D gene: TRBD2
V gene: TRBV10-3
J gene: TRBJ2-1
CDR3 DNA: TGTGCCATCAGTGGCTACTCTAGCGGGAGCTACAATGAGCAGTTCTTC
CDR3 protein: CAISGYSSGSYNEQFF

clone size: NA
D gene: TRBD1
V gene: TRBV30
J gene: TRBJ1-1
CDR3 DNA: TGTGCCTGGACCGACAGGGGCGACACTGAAGCTTTCTTT
CDR3 protein: CAWTDRGDTEAFF

clone size: NA
D gene: TRBD2
V gene: TRBV11-2
J gene: TRBJ2-7
CDR3 DNA: TGTGCCAGCAGCTTAGTAGTTGGCCTAGCGGGAGGGCCTTCCTACGAGCAGTACTTC
CDR3 protein: CASSLVVGLAGGPSYEQYF

clone size: NA
D gene: NA
V gene: TRBV5-1
J gene: TRBJ1-1
CDR3 DNA: TGCGCCAGCAGCCGGGGGGGTCCTGAAGCTTTCTTT
CDR3 protein: CASSRGGPEAFF

clone size: NA
D gene: NA
V gene: TRBV18
J gene: TRBJ2-3
CDR3 DNA: TGTGCCAGCTCACCGTCGGGGTCTGGCGATACGCAGTATTTT
CDR3 protein: CASSPSGSGDTQYF

clone size: NA
D gene: TRBD2
V gene: TRBV4-1
J gene: TRBJ2-7
CDR3 DNA: TGCGCCAGCAGCCAAGAGCGGGGGGGGTCCTACGAGCAGTACTTC
CDR3 protein: CASSQERGGSYEQYF

clone size: NA
D gene: NA
V gene: TRBV7-9
J gene: TRBJ1-1
CDR3 DNA: TGTGCCAGCAGCTTAGACGGGGGGAACACTGAAGCTTTCTTT
CDR3 protein: CASSLDGGNTEAFF

clone size: NA
D gene: TRBD1
V gene: TRBV18
J gene: TRBJ2-5
CDR3 DNA: TGTGCCAGCTCATCTCCGGACAGGGGCGAGACCCAGTACTTC
CDR3 protein: CASSSPDRGETQYF

clone size: NA
D gene: NA
V gene: TRBV29-1
J gene: TRBJ2-7
CDR3 DNA: TGCAGCGTCGCCACAGGGATTAGCTACGAGCAGTACTTC
CDR3 protein: CSVATGISYEQYF

clone size: NA
D gene: NA
V gene: TRBV4-1
J gene: TRBJ1-6
CDR3 DNA: TGCGCCAGCAGGGTCGACAGAAACTCCTATAATTCACCCCTCCACTTT
CDR3 protein: CASRVDRNSYNSPLHF

clone size: NA
D gene: NA
V gene: TRBV19
J gene: TRBJ2-2
CDR3 DNA: TGTGCCAGTAGACCTTACCAGGGGCAGAACAGGAACACCGGGGAGCTGTTTTTT
CDR3 protein: CASRPYQGQNRNTGELFF

clone size: NA
D gene: TRBD2
V gene: TRBV30
J gene: TRBJ2-1
CDR3 DNA: TGTGCCTGGGCGGGGGTTGAGCAGTTCTTC
CDR3 protein: CAWAGVEQFF

clone size: NA
D gene: NA
V gene: TRBV5-1
J gene: TRBJ2-3
CDR3 DNA: TGCGCCAGCAAGACTAGTACGGGGCCAGATACGCAGTATTTT
CDR3 protein: CASKTSTGPDTQYF

clone size: few
D gene: NA
V gene: TRBV28
J gene: TRBJ1-1
CDR3 DNA: TGTGCCAGCAGAAACAGGTACATGAACACTGAAGCTTTCTTT
CDR3 protein: CASRNRYMNTEAFF

clone size: NA
D gene: NA
V gene: TRBV12-3/TRBV12-4
J gene: TRBJ1-1
CDR3 DNA: TGTGCCAGCAGTAGGGGGTCTAAAGCTTTCTTT
CDR3 protein: CASSRGSKAFF

clone size: NA
D gene: TRBD1
V gene: TRBV3-1/TRBV3-2
J gene: TRBJ1-1
CDR3 DNA: TGTGCCAGCAGCCAAGACGCCACAGGGGTCACTGAAGCTTTCTTT
CDR3 protein: CASSQDATGVTEAFF

clone size: NA
D gene: TRBD1
V gene: TRBV2
J gene: TRBJ2-6
CDR3 DNA: TGTGCCAGCAGTGAAGCGGTGGGACAGGGGATTCTCTCTGGGGCCAACGTCCTGACTTTC
CDR3 protein: CASSEAVGQGILSGANVLTF

clone size: NA
D gene: NA
V gene: TRBV6-5
J gene: TRBJ1-4
CDR3 DNA: TGTGCCAGCAGAAATAGAGGCACAGGGCTTGAAAAACTGTTTTTT
CDR3 protein: CASRNRGTGLEKLFF

clone size: few
D gene: TRBD1
V gene: TRBV28
J gene: TRBJ2-2
CDR3 DNA: TGTGCCAGCAGTTTAGGGACAGCACCAGACACCGGGGAGCTGTTTTTT
CDR3 protein: CASSLGTAPDTGELFF

clone size: NA
D gene: NA
V gene: TRBV12-3/TRBV12-4
J gene: TRBJ2-7
CDR3 DNA: TGTGCCAGCAGTTTAGCCAATCACGAGCAGTACTTC
CDR3 protein: CASSLANHEQYF